Below, 2 T cell receptor beta chains from the same sample are listed, as sequenced in a study of somatic mutations in cytotoxic T cells in rheumatoid arthritis. Assay: immunoSEQ multiplex PCR; the TCRdb copy retains only in-frame clones and omits some. The sample yields 15,000 to 20,000 clones, 75% to 80% seen once. The source material was CD8+ T cells sorted from blood. The receptors were sampled from an adult with rheumatoid arthritis.

This chain joins TRBV7-9 and TRBJ2-1; perhaps TRBD1 as D (6 bases). From germline, CDR1 is SEHNR and CDR2 FQNEAQ (reference sequence). The CDR3 runs to 17 residues. Trimming took 2 bases from V and 0 from J, leaving 14 bases between them. CDR3 region: CASSLFPADSSYNEQFF. The CDR3 region has the DNA TGTGCCAGCAGCTTATTCCCAGCGGACAGCTCCTACAATGAGCAGTTCTTC.

V is TRBV6-5 and J is TRBJ2-5, with 7 bases that match TRBD2. This CDR3 has 16 residues. From germline, CDR1 is MNHEY and CDR2 SVGAGI. The ends lost 4 bases at V and 4 bases at J; junction bases unmatched: 12. CDR3 amino acids: CASSSAGGSGSETQYF. CDR3 coding DNA: TGTGCCAGCAGTTCCGCGGGCGGGAGTGGATCAGAGACCCAGTACTTC.